The 26 T cell receptor beta chains listed next were all sequenced from one sample in a study of identical twins. Each CDR3 protein is one row after TCRdb ran MiXCR on the 5' RACE reads. The table has around 140,000 distinct CDR3 sequences, roughly 3.5% seen once. What was sequenced was memory T cells sorted from blood. Source of these receptors: a man between 18 and 35 years old in good health.

Many counts were recorded for this clonotype. The rearrangement joins TRBV10-3 to TRBJ2-1; D is unresolved. The CDR3 spans 12 residues. V gave up 7 bases and J gave up 6 bases, with 10 bases separating them. Germline assignment: CDR1 ENHRY and CDR2 SYGVKD. CDR3 in amino acids: CAIMGRGNEQFF. CDR3 sequence (DNA): TGTGCCATCATGGGTCGAGGCAATGAGCAGTTCTTC.

There are many counts of this clonotype. This chain connects TRBV7-9 to TRBJ2-5; D call uncertain. Germline loops: CDR1 SEHNR, CDR2 FQNEAQ (reference sequence). The CDR3 extends over 14 amino acids. V lost 0 bases to trimming and J lost 2 bases, with 7 bases between them. The CDR3 protein is CASSLAGLQETQYF. The CDR3 bases are TGTGCCAGCAGCTTAGCGGGGTTACAAGAGACCCAGTACTTC.

In this sample, this clonotype turned up many times. This chain joins TRBV4-1 and TRBJ1-5, with a possible D match to TRBD1 (6 bases). Deletions cut 0 bases from V and 4 bases from J, with 10 bases between. This CDR3 comprises 15 residues. CDR1 and CDR2 (germline): MGHRA, YSYEKL. The CDR3 loop is CASSQDTGQNQPQHF. The CDR3 nucleotides are TGCGCCAGCAGCCAAGATACAGGGCAGAATCAGCCCCAGCATTTT.

This clonotype occurred many times. The chain is built from TRBV4-3 and TRBJ2-3, with D maybe TRBD1 (5 bases). V lost 5 bases to trimming and J lost 4 bases, with 16 bases between them. The CDR3 totals 15 residues. Germline CDR1 reads LGHNA; CDR2 reads YSLEER. CDR3 in DNA: TGCGCCAGCAGCTTTTCCCAGTTAGGGGCAGATACGCAGTATTTT. This translates into CASSFSQLGADTQYF.

This clonotype was counted many times. The chain couples TRBV5-6 to TRBJ2-4; D is undetermined. There are 13 residues in the CDR3. Germline CDR1 is SGHDT and CDR2 is YYEEEE. Trimming pared 1 base from V and 8 bases from J, leaving 10 bases between. The DNA for the CDR3 is TGTGCCAGCAGCTTGTTAGTCGGTGACATTCAGTACTTC. It translates to CASSLLVGDIQYF.

This clonotype came up many times. The V gene is TRBV5-1, the J gene TRBJ2-7, with D uncertain. CDR3 size: 13 residues. Germline values: CDR1 SGHRS, CDR2 YFSETQ. V was pared by 0 bases and J by 6 bases, with 10 bases between. The CDR3 loop is CASSLVWVAEQYV. CDR3 bases: TGCGCCAGCAGCTTGGTTTGGGTGGCCGAGCAGTACGTC.

In its sample, this clonotype was seen many times. The chain carries TRBV10-3 and TRBJ2-1, with 11 bases aligning to TRBD2. CDR3 size: 18 residues. Per the germline V gene, CDR1 is ENHRY and CDR2 is SYGVKD. Losses at the gene ends were 4 bases for V and 4 bases for J; bases not matched to a gene: 12. CDR3 amino acids: CAISGAQSTSGIYNEQFF. DNA for the CDR3: TGTGCCATCAGTGGAGCCCAATCGACTAGCGGGATTTACAATGAGCAGTTCTTC.

This clonotype appeared many times. This chain uses TRBV7-3 with TRBJ2-1, with D possibly being TRBD2 (5 bases). The CDR3 consists of 14 residues. V lost 5 bases to trimming and J lost 7 bases, with 15 bases between them. The germline V gene has CDR1 SGHTA and CDR2 FQGTGA. The chain's CDR3 is CASSQEAGWNEQFF. CDR3 in DNA: TGTGCCAGCAGCCAAGAGGCGGGCTGGAATGAGCAGTTCTTC.

This clonotype was seen many times. The chain recombines TRBV7-8 with TRBJ2-1, with 9 bases fitting TRBD2. The CDR3 has 12 residues. The germline gives CDR1 SGHVS, CDR2 FQNEAQ. V dropped 5 bases and J dropped 9; count of bases not matched to a gene: 2. CDR3 loop: CASSRAGGEQFF. The CDR3 DNA follows: TGTGCCAGCAGCCGAGCGGGGGGTGAGCAGTTCTTC.

The genes are TRBV11-2 and TRBJ2-3; D is undetermined. From germline, CDR1 is SGHAT and CDR2 FQNNGV. This CDR3 spans 14 amino acids. V lost 4 bases to trimming and J lost 4 bases, with 12 bases between them. CDR3 region: CASSSGTVADTQYF. In DNA, the CDR3 is TGTGCCAGCAGCTCGGGTACAGTCGCAGATACGCAGTATTTT.

There are many counts of this clonotype. For the CDR3, the DNA is TGCGCCAGCAGCCCCAAAGGTTTGGGGAACACCGGGGAGCTGTTTTTT. Translating it yields CASSPKGLGNTGELFF. The V and J genes are TRBV5-1 and TRBJ2-2, with D hard to call. The germline gives CDR1 SGHRS, CDR2 YFSETQ. Deletions cut 4 bases from V and 1 base from J, with 14 bases between. The CDR3 runs to 16 residues.

This clonotype was picked up many times. The V and J genes are TRBV20-1 and TRBJ1-5; TRBD1 aligns across 8 bases. The J segment lost 2 bases and the V segment lost 4 bases, leaving 4 bases of the junction unmatched. The CDR3 is 14 amino acids. Germline V gene sequence: CDR1 DFQATT, CDR2 SNEGSKA (reference sequence). CDR3 bases: TGCAGTGCTATTTTACAGGGGGGCAATCAGCCCCAGCATTTT. Its protein product is CSAILQGGNQPQHF.

The table lists this clonotype with many counts. The V call is TRBV5-6, the J call TRBJ2-6; D is ambiguous. V lost 0 bases, J lost 0 bases, and 10 bases lay in between. Germline CDR1 is SGHDT and CDR2 is YYEEEE. The CDR3 contains 17 residues. The CDR3: CASSLDVSISGANVLTF. The CDR3 nucleotides are TGTGCCAGCAGCTTGGACGTGTCAATCTCTGGGGCCAACGTCCTGACTTTC.

This clonotype was picked up many times. The V and J genes are TRBV7-2 and TRBJ1-6, with TRBD1 identical over 7 bases. From germline, CDR1 is SGHTA and CDR2 FQGNSA. The CDR3 totals 14 residues. The V and J ends lost 5 bases and 8 bases, in that order; junction bases with no gene match: 6. The CDR3 protein is CASSHDRADSPLHF. DNA for the CDR3: TGTGCCAGCAGCCACGACAGGGCGGATTCACCCCTCCACTTT.

This clonotype was seen ten or more times. The chain combines TRBV5-6 with TRBJ2-1; TRBD2 matches at 13 bases. The CDR3 is 16 amino acids. The ends lost 4 bases at V and 4 bases at J; junction bases unmatched: 5. The V gene's germline CDR1 is SGHDT and CDR2 YYEEEE. The CDR3, as DNA: TGTGCCAGCAGCCGACTAGCGGGAGGTCAATACAATGAGCAGTTCTTC. As protein: CASSRLAGGQYNEQFF.

The table lists this clonotype with many counts. The chain couples TRBV12-3 or TRBV12-4 to TRBJ2-1, with D perhaps matching TRBD2 (6 bases). The germline V and J ends were trimmed by 6 bases and 2 bases, with 17 bases remaining between them. The CDR3 loop spans 16 amino acids. The CDR3 sequence: CASSNRRGITYNEQFF. The CDR3 coding sequence is TGTGCCAGCAGCAACCGGAGGGGAATTACCTACAATGAGCAGTTCTTC.

This clonotype turned up a few times. The chain employs TRBV24-1 and TRBJ2-1; either TRBD1 or TRBD2 may fit D (5 bases each). CDR1 and CDR2 from the germline V gene are KGHDR and SFDVKD. Deletions cut 2 bases from V and 8 bases from J, with 15 bases between. The CDR3 has 15 amino acids. The CDR3 spells CATSDSGTHTDEQFF. The CDR3 region has the DNA TGTGCCACCAGTGATTCCGGGACCCATACCGATGAGCAGTTCTTC.

At least ten counts were recorded for this clonotype. CDR3 bases: TGTGCCAGCAGGCCCCGGGACAGCTCCTACGAGCAGTACGTC. Amino acid sequence: CASRPRDSSYEQYV. The genes are TRBV6-1 and TRBJ2-7; 7 bases are shared with TRBD1. CDR3 length equals 14 residues. Germline CDR1 MNHNS, CDR2 SASEGT. The junction had 5 bases not matched to a gene; V was cut back by 6 bases and J by 0 bases.

This clonotype was found many times. The chain couples TRBV10-3 to TRBJ1-1, with D uncertain. Germline V CDR1 and CDR2: ENHRY, SYGVKD. The length of the CDR3 is 15 residues. V was clipped by 0 bases and J by 1 base, with 9 bases between them. The CDR3 region is CAISESRAENTEAFF. In DNA form, the CDR3 reads TGTGCCATCAGTGAGTCGAGGGCGGAGAACACTGAAGCTTTCTTT.

This clonotype was recorded a few times. CDR3 in amino acids: CASSWRTGGNEKLFF. The CDR3 DNA follows: TGCGCCAGCAGCTGGAGGACAGGGGGGAATGAAAAACTGTTTTTT. The V gene is TRBV5-1, the J gene TRBJ1-4, with 10 nucleotides matching TRBD1. The junction had 4 bases not matched to a gene; V was cut back by 3 bases and J by 5 bases. This CDR3 has 15 residues. CDR1 and CDR2 from the germline V gene are SGHRS and YFSETQ.

This clonotype came up many times. The rearrangement links TRBV6-6 to TRBJ2-4; D assignment may be TRBD1 or TRBD2 (5 bases each). Germline V gives CDR1 MNHNY, CDR2 SVGAGI (reference sequence). With 4 bases removed from V and 11 bases from J, the gap between germline ends came to 9 bases. CDR3 length equals 11 residues. The CDR3 sequence is CASSSGTVQYF. In nucleotides, the CDR3 is TGTGCCAGCAGTTCCGGGACGGTTCAGTACTTC.

This clonotype has at least ten counts. DNA for the CDR3: TGTGCCAGCAGCCTTGGACAGGCTAGCAATCAGCCCCAGCATTTT. Protein product: CASSLGQASNQPQHF. This chain joins TRBV5-6 and TRBJ1-5; 7 nucleotides agree with TRBD1. This CDR3 comprises 15 residues. V shed 4 bases and J 0 bases; nucleotides not matched to a gene: 4. Germline V gene lookup returns CDR1 SGHDT and CDR2 YYEEEE.

This clonotype was seen many times. The chain links TRBV5-1 to TRBJ2-3, with 7 bases matching TRBD2. Losses at the gene ends were 5 bases for V and 2 bases for J; bases not matched to a gene: 11. Germline V lookup: CDR1 SGHRS, CDR2 YFSETQ. CDR3 length: 16 residues. The CDR3 reads CASSPSGTTLTDTQYF. The CDR3 coding sequence is TGCGCCAGCAGTCCGTCGGGGACTACACTCACAGATACGCAGTATTTT.

This clonotype was seen ten or more times. The V and J genes are TRBV5-5 and TRBJ1-5; perhaps TRBD1 as D (6 bases). Trimming removed 1 base from V and 9 bases from J, with 23 bases in between. CDR1 is SGHKS, CDR2 YYEKEE, per germline (reference sequence). The CDR3 extends over 17 amino acids. CDR3 sequence (DNA): TGTGCCAGCAGCTTGTCCGGGGGCGCCTTCCCCCCACGGCCCCAGCATTTT. Encoded protein: CASSLSGGAFPPRPQHF. The whole variable domain, remainder taken from reference TRBV5-5 and TRBJ1-5, is DAGVTQSPTHLIKTRGQQVTLRCSPISGHKSVSWYQQVLGQGPQFIFQYYEKEERGRGNFPDRFSARQFPNYSSELNVNALLLGDSALYLCASSLSGGAFPPRPQHFGDGTRLSIL.

This clonotype occurred many times. The J gene is TRBJ2-1, the V gene TRBV4-3; 10 bases fit TRBD2. The CDR3 runs to 15 residues. Germline V gene sequence: CDR1 LGHNA, CDR2 YSLEER. Losses at the gene ends were 1 base for V and 4 bases for J; bases not matched to a gene: 1. CDR3 amino acids: CASSQGLAGYNEQFF. As DNA, the CDR3 is TGCGCCAGCAGCCAAGGACTAGCGGGTTACAATGAGCAGTTCTTC.

This rearrangement joins TRBV19 to TRBJ2-1, with 9 bases lining up with TRBD2. Germline CDR1 reads LNHDA; CDR2 reads SQIVND (reference sequence). CDR3 size: 17 residues. V lost 5 bases, J lost 6 bases, and 14 bases stayed unmatched. The CDR3 region has the DNA TGTGCCAGTAGTTCCAAAACGCCGGGACTAGCCCCCAATGAGCAGTTCTTC. Encoded protein: CASSSKTPGLAPNEQFF.